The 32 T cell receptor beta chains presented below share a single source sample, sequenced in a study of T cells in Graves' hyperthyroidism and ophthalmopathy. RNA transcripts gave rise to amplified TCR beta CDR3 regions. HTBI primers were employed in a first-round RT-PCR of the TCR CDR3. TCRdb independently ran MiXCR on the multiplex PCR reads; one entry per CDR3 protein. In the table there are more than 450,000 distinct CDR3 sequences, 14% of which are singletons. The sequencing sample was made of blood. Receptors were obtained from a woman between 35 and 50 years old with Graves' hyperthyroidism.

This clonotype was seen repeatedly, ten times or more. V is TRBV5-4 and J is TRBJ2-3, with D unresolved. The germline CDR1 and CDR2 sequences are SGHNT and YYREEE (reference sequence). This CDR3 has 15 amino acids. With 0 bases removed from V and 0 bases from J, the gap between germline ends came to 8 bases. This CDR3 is CASSLDQVSTDTQYF. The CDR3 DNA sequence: TGTGCCAGCAGCTTGGACCAGGTTAGCACAGATACGCAGTATTTT.

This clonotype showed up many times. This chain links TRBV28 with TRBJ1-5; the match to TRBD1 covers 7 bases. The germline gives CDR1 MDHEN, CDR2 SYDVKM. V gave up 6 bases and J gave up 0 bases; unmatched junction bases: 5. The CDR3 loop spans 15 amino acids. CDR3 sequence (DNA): TGTGCCAGCAGCCGGGGACAGACTAGCAATCAGCCCCAGCATTTT. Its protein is CASSRGQTSNQPQHF. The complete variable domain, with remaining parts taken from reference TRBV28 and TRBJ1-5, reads DVKVTQSSRYLVKRTGEKVFLECVQDMDHENMFWYRQDPGLGLRLIYFSYDVKMKEKGDIPEGYSVSREKKERFSLILESASTNQTSMYLCASSRGQTSNQPQHFGDGTRLSIL.

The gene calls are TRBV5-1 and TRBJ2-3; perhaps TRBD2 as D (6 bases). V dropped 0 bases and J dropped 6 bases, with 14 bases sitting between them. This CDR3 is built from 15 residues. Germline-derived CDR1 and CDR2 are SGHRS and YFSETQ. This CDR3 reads CASSLARGGGDTQYF. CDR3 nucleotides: TGCGCCAGCAGCTTGGCCCGGGGAGGCGGGGATACGCAGTATTTT. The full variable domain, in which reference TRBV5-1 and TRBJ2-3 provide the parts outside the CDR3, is KAGVTQTPRYLIKTRGQQVTLSCSPISGHRSVSWYQQTPGQGLQFLFEYFSETQRNKGNFPGRFSGRQFSNSRSEMNVSTLELGDSALYLCASSLARGGGDTQYFGPGTRLTVL.

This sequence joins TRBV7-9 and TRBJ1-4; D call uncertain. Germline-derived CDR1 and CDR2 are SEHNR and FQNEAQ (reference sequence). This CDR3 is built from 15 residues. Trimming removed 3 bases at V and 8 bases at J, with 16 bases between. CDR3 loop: CASSFSQSVGEKLFF. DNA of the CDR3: TGTGCCAGCAGCTTCAGTCAATCCGTGGGAGAAAAACTGTTTTTT.

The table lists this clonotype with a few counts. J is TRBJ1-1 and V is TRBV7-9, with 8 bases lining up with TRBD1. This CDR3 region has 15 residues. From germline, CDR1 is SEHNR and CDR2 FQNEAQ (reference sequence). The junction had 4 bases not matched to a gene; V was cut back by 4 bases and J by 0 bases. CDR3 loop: CASSSQGGLNTEAFF. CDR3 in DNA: TGTGCCAGCAGCTCACAGGGGGGATTGAACACTGAAGCTTTCTTT. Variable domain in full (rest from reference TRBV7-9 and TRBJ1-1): DTGVSQNPRHKITKRGQNVTFRCDPISEHNRLYWYRQTLGQGPEFLTYFQNEAQLEKSRLLSDRFSAERPKGSFSTLEIQRTEQGDSAMYLCASSSQGGLNTEAFFGQGTRLTVV.

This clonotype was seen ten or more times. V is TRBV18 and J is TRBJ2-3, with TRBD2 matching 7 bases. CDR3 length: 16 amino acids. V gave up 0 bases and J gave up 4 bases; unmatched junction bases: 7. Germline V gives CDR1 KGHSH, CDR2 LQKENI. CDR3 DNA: TGTGCCAGCTCACCACCGGGCGGGAGAGTGTCAGATACGCAGTATTTT. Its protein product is CASSPPGGRVSDTQYF.

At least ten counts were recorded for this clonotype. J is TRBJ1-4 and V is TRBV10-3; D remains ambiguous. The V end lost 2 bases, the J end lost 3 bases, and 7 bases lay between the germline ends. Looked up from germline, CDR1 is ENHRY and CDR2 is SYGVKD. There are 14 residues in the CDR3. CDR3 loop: CAISEGSANEKLFF. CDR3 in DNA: TGTGCCATCAGTGAGGGATCGGCTAATGAAAAACTGTTTTTT.

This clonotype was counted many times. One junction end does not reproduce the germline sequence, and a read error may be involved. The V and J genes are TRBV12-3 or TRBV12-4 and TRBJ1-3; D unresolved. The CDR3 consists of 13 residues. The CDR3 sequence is CASSLASGNTIYF. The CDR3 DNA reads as TGTGCCAGCAGCTTAGCTTCTGGAAACACCATATATTTT.

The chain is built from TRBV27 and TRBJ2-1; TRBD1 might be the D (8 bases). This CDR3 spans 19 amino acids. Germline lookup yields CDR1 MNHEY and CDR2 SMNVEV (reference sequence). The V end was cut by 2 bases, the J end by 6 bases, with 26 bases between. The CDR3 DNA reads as TGTGCCAGCAGTTTAAGCGGCAGGGGGCGCAGGGAGGGCCCCAATGAGCAGTTCTTC. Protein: CASSLSGRGRREGPNEQFF.

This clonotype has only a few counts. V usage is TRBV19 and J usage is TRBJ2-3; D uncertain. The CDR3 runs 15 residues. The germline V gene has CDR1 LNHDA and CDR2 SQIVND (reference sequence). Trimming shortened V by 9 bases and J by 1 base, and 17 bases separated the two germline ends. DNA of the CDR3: TGTGCCAGCGGACCGGGTAGGGTGGGCACAGATACGCAGTATTTT. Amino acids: CASGPGRVGTDTQYF.

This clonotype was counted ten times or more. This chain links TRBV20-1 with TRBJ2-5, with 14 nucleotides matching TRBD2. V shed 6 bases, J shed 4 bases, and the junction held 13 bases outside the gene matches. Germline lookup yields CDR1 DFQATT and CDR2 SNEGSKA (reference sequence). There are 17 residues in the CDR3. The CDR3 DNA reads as TGCAGTGCCTCCCGAGGGACTAGCGGGAGTAGGGGAGAGACCCAGTACTTC. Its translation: CSASRGTSGSRGETQYF.

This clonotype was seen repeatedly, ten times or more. CDR3 loop: CASSSRDRDVDEQYF. The CDR3 bases are TGTGCCAGCAGTTCCCGGGACAGGGACGTGGACGAGCAGTACTTC. The chain uses TRBV28 and TRBJ2-7, with TRBD1 matching 9 bases. Germline CDR1 is MDHEN and CDR2 is SYDVKM. CDR3 size: 15 residues. The V gene end was trimmed by 4 bases and the J gene end by 5 bases; junction bases not matched to a gene: 9.

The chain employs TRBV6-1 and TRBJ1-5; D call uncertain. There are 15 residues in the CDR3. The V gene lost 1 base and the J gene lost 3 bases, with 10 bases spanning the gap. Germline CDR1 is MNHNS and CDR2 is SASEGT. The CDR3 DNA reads TGTGCCAGCAGTGAAGGGTCCGGTTACAATCAGCCCCAGCATTTT. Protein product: CASSEGSGYNQPQHF.

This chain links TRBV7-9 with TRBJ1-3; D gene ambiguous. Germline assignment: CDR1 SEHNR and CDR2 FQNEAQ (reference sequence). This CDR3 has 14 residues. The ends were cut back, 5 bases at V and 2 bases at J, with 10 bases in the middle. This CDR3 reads CASSPQIPGNTIYF. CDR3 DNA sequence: TGTGCCAGCAGCCCCCAAATCCCTGGAAACACCATATATTTT.

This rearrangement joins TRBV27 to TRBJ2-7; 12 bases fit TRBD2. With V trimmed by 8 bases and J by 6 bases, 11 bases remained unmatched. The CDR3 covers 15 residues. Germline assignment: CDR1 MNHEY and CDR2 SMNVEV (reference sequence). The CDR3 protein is CASRRTSGTLGEQYF. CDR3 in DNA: TGTGCCAGCCGGAGGACTAGCGGGACCCTTGGCGAGCAGTACTTC.

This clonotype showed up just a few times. The CDR3 nucleotides read TGCAGTGCCGCTTCGGGACTAGCGGGATCTTCCGAGCAGTACTTC. Encoded protein: CSAASGLAGSSEQYF. The chain links TRBV20-1 to TRBJ2-7; TRBD2 matches 13 bases. Germline trimming cut 6 bases from V and 6 bases from J; bases unmatched to any gene: 11. The CDR3 spans 15 residues. Germline-derived CDR1 and CDR2 are DFQATT and SNEGSKA (reference sequence).

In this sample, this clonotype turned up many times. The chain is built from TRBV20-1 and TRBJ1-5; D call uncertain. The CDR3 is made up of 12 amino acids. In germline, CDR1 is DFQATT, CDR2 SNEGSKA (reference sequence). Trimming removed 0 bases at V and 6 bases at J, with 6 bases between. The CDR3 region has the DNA TGCAGTGCTAGAGATCGTGGTCAGCCCCAGCATTTT. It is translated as CSARDRGQPQHF.

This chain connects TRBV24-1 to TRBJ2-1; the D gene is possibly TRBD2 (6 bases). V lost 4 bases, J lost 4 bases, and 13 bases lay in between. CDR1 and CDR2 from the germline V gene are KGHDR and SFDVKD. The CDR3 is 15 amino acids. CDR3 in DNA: TGTGCCACCAGTGACCCCGGGACTCTATACAATGAGCAGTTCTTC. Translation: CATSDPGTLYNEQFF.

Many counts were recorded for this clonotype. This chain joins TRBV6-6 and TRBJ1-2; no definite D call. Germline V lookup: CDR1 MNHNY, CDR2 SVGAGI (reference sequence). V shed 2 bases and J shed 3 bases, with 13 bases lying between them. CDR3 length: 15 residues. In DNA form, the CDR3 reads TGTGCCAGCAGTTACGGGCTGGATTCGTACTATGGCTACACCTTC. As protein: CASSYGLDSYYGYTF.

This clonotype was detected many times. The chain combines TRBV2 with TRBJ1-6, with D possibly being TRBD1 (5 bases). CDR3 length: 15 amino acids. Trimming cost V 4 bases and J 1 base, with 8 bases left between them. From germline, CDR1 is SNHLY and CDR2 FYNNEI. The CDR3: CASSGEGSYNSPLHF. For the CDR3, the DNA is TGTGCCAGCAGTGGGGAGGGGTCCTATAATTCACCCCTCCACTTT.

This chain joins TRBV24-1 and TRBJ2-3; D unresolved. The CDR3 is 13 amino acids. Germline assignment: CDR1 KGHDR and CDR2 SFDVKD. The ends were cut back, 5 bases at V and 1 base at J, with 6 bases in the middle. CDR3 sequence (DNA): TGTGCCACCAGTGTTGACGGCACAGATACGCAGTATTTT. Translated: CATSVDGTDTQYF.

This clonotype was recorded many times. CDR3 sequence (DNA): TGCAGTGCCACAGGGGTGAACACTGAAGCTTTCTTT. It yields the protein CSATGVNTEAFF. V is TRBV20-1 and J is TRBJ1-1; TRBD1 aligns across 7 bases. The CDR3 consists of 12 residues. V shed 6 bases and J 0 bases; nucleotides not matched to a gene: 1. Per the germline V gene, CDR1 is DFQATT and CDR2 is SNEGSKA (reference sequence).

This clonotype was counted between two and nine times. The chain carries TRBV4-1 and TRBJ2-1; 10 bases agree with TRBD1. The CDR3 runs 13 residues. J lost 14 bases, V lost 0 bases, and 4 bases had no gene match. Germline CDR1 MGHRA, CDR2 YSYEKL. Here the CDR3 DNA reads TGCGCCAGCAGCCAAGAGACCGGGACAGGGGAGTTCTTC. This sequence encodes CASSQETGTGEFF.

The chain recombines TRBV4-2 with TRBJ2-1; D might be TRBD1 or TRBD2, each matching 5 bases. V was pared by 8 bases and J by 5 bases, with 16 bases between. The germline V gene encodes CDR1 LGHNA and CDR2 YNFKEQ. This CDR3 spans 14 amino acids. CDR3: CASRSGPGDNEQFF. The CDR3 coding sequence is TGTGCCAGCCGCTCGGGACCCGGGGACAATGAGCAGTTCTTC.

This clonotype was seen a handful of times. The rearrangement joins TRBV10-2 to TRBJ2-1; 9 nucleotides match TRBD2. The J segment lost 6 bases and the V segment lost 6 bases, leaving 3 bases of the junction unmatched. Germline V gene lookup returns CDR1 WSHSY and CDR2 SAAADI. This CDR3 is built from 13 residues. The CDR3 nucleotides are TGCGCCAGCAGGCGGGAGGGCCTCAATGAGCAGTTCTTC. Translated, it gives CASRREGLNEQFF.

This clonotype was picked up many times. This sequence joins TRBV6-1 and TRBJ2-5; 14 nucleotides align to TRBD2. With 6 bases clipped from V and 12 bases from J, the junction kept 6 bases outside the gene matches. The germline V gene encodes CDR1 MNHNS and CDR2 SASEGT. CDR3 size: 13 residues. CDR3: CASRGLAGVREYF. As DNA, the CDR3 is TGTGCCAGCAGGGGACTAGCGGGAGTCAGGGAGTACTTC.

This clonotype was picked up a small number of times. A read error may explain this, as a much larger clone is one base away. CDR3 residues: CGARDISGRISGEQFF. The DNA for the CDR3 is TGCGGTGCTAGAGATATAAGCGGGAGGATCTCGGGTGAGCAGTTCTTC. V is TRBV20-1 and J is TRBJ2-1; 9 bases are a match to TRBD2. CDR1 is DFQATT, CDR2 SNEGSKA, per germline (reference sequence). The CDR3 has 16 residues.

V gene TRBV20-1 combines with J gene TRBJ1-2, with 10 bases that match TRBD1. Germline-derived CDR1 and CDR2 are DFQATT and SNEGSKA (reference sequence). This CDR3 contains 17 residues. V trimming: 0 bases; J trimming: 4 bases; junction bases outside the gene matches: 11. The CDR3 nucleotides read TGCAGTGCTAGAGACCCGACTGAGGGACAGGGGTCCTATGGCTACACCTTC. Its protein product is CSARDPTEGQGSYGYTF.

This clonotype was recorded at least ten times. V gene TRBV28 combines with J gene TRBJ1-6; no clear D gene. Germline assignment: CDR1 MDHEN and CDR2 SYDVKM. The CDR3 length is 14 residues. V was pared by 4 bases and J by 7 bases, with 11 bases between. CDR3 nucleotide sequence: TGTGCCAGCAGTTCGGTGCGGGTAAATTCACCCCTCCACTTT. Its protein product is CASSSVRVNSPLHF.

In DNA form, the CDR3 reads TGTGCCAGCAGTTTATTGGGGGTTCGGGGGAGAGGTGAAGCTTTCTTT. It codes for CASSLLGVRGRGEAFF. The V call is TRBV27, the J call TRBJ1-1, with D tentatively TRBD1 (5 bases). The CDR3 is 16 amino acids. Trimming removed 1 base from V and 7 bases from J, with 19 bases in between. The V gene's germline CDR1 is MNHEY and CDR2 SMNVEV (reference sequence).

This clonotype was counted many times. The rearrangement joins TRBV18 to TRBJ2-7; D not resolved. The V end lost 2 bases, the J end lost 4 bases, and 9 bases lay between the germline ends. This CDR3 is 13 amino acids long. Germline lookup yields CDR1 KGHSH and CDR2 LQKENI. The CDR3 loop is CASSPTDLYEQYF. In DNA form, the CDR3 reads TGTGCCAGCTCACCAACAGACTTATACGAGCAGTACTTC.

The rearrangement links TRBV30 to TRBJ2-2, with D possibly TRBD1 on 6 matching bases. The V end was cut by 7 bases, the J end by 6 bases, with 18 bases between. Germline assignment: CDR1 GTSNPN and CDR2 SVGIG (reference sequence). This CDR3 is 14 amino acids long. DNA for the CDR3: TGTGCCTCGACGTCGGACAGCCTACCCGGGGAGCTGTTTTTT. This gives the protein CASTSDSLPGELFF.